Listed below are T cell receptor beta chains from one sample, sequenced in a study of blood T cells in healthy people across ages. Via MiXCR, TCRdb re-called the 5' RACE reads, giving one row per CDR3 protein. The sample has 550,000 to 650,000 distinct CDR3 sequences; roughly 31% are singletons. The specimen was blood. Receptors originate from a woman older than 75 in good health. CDR3s leave out the opening cysteine and the closing phenylalanine or tryptophan. The size of a clone is reported for some rows only, either as once, few or many, or as a class for expanded clones.

CDR3 protein,V gene,clone size,J gene
SARAVATNYGYT,TRBV20-1,-,TRBJ1-2
ASSRPAGAPYNEQY,TRBV12-3/TRBV12-4,-,TRBJ2-5
AGSSSGGAYNEQF,TRBV12-3/TRBV12-4,-,TRBJ2-1
ASSLEGYT,TRBV5-1,many,TRBJ1-2
AWNWGNSPLH,TRBV30,many,TRBJ1-6
ATSTGLAGGRTFISYTQY,TRBV15,many,TRBJ2-3
ASSPWGVGNSPLH,TRBV3-1,-,TRBJ1-6
AWSVGKTGGGYT,TRBV30,many,TRBJ1-2
ASSLIGQGANGYT,TRBV5-1,few,TRBJ1-2
ASGLTSLGRRRADNEQY,TRBV12-5,-,-
ASSEGVGGQSTEAF,TRBV2,many,TRBJ1-1
ASSYEQALRPSGANVLT,TRBV12-3/TRBV12-4,few,TRBJ2-6
ASSRNWDEQY,TRBV5-1,many,TRBJ2-7
ANSRAPVSGTYNEQY,TRBV18,-,-
ASSPPVRKDTQY,TRBV18,-,TRBJ2-3
SAPRGGGRETQY,TRBV20-1,many,TRBJ2-5
ASRDSRYFNQPQH,TRBV6-2/TRBV6-3,many,TRBJ1-5
ASSFTGVPTEAF,TRBV7-9,-,TRBJ1-1
ASRRAADPYEQY,TRBV6-1,few,TRBJ2-7
SAFGTGPTDTQY,TRBV29-1,-,TRBJ2-3
ASSLGPGGAETQY,TRBV7-9,-,TRBJ2-5
AGSPVRLTGDTQY,TRBV5-1,-,TRBJ2-3
ASRRRGDLHEQF,TRBV19,few,TRBJ2-1
SARASSGTGLWEQY,TRBV20-1,many,TRBJ2-7
ASSYTSNQPQH,TRBV6-5,many,TRBJ1-5
ASSWGAGDQPQH,TRBV5-6,-,TRBJ1-5